This T cell receptor beta chain was recovered during a study of blood T cell repertoires in COVID-19. The wider study: Donors in the United States, Italy and Spain gave samples during acute or convalescent COVID-19.

The CDR3 is 17 residues long. In germline, CDR1 is SGDLS, CDR2 YYNGEE. V lost 0 bases to trimming and J lost 5 bases, with 20 bases between them. Original processing notes: How many nucleated cells were present was estimated from reference gene primer amplification. Sequencing used immunoSEQ multiplex PCR; TCRdb keeps in-frame clones, though not all of them. From that table come the V and J calls and clone size; the DNA was used to work out D and trimming. The data contain about 250,000 clones, about 90% of them singletons. The chain links TRBV9 to TRBJ1-1; D is ambiguous. What was sequenced was peripheral blood. This sequence originates from a man older than 75 with acute or convalescent COVID-19. CDR3 coding DNA: TGTGCCAGCAGCGTAGACTCGGACGGGCGCGGGTGGACTGAAGCTTTCTTT. This translates into CASSVDSDGRGWTEAFF.